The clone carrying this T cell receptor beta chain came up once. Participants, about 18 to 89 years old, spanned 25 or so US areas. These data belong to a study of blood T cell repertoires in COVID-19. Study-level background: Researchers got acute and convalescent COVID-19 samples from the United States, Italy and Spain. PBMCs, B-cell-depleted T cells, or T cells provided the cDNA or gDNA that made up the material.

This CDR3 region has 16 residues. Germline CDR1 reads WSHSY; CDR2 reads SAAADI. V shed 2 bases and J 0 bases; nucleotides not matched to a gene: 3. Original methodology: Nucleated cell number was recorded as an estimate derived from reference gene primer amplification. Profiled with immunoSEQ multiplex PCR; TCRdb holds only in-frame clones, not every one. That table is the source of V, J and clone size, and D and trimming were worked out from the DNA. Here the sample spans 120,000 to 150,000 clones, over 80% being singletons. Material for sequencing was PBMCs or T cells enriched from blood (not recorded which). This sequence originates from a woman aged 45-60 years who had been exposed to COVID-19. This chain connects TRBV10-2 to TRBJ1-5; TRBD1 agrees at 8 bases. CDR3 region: CASSETDRGSNQPQHF. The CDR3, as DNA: TGCGCCAGCAGTGAGACCGACAGGGGTAGCAATCAGCCCCAGCATTTT.